This note documents a single T cell receptor beta chain sequence. What it recognizes is unknown. Here the gene names and germline are mouse. The sequence runs out 4 residues before the end of the CDR3; the remainder is reconstructed from the germline J gene. V dropped 2 bases and J dropped 0 bases, with 11 bases sitting between them. In germline, CDR1 is NSHNY, CDR2 SYGAGN. The CDR3 is 16 amino acids. Investigators isolated RNA and reverse transcribed it into cDNA to act as the sequencing template. Some clones are missing from TCRdb's copy, which holds only in-frame ones; the method was immunoSEQ multiplex PCR. The sample shows 250,000 or so clones, none of them appearing just once. This record belongs to a study of CD8+ T cells in alopecia areata. Study overall: Female C3H/HeJ mice aged about 6-10 weeks were given skin from C3H/HeJ graft donors, about 6-13 months old, that had spontaneous alopecia. Study results and caveats: Relative to mice, TCR sharing across patients was less clear, a difference possibly HLA-related. Affected scalp, especially in alopecia totalis/universalis, had a higher clonality than normal scalp did.

Pooled cutaneous lymph node cells were sorted using CD4, CD8alpha, NKG2D, NKG2ACE and other markers. The gene calls are TRBV13-1 and TRBJ2-2, with D maybe TRBD1 (5 bases). The sequenced material came from CD4+ T cells sorted from a lymph node. This TCR was sampled from a C3H/HeJ mouse with alopecia areata. These mice share the MHC haplotype H2-k. CDR3 region: CASSERRAANTGQLYF. The part of the CDR3 DNA that was read is TGTGCCAGCAGTGAGCGCAGGGCCGCAAACACCGGG.